This T cell receptor beta chain was obtained from a study of CD8 T cells in Susac syndrome. The length of the CDR3 is 15 residues. The junction had 12 bases not matched to a gene; V was cut back by 2 bases and J by 10 bases. Germline V lookup: CDR1 GTSNPN, CDR2 SVGIG (reference sequence). About 0.5 to 1 ug RNA was reverse transcribed with random hexamers. MiXCR, run by TCRdb on the immunoSEQ multiplex PCR reads, gives a single entry per CDR3 protein. The sample lists 190,000 or so distinct CDR3 sequences; over 90% were seen once. TCR beta from blood CD8+ and CD4+ T cells was sequenced. The patients serving as multiple sclerosis controls were treatment-naive. They had stable or active relapsing-remitting disease and fulfilled revised McDonald criteria. Negative isolation was used for CD8+ and CD4+ T cells, and FACS enrichment was applied to TEMRA cells.

The chain combines TRBV30 with TRBJ2-1, with 9 bases lining up with TRBD2. The source is a human donor with multiple sclerosis. Sequenced: CD4+ T cells from PBMCs. CDR3 sequence (DNA): TGTGCCTGGAGTCCACGTAGCGGGGGCCCCCGAGAGCAGTTCTTC. It specifies CAWSPRSGGPREQFF.